The source of this TCR beta chain is a study of PD-1 blockade in classical Hodgkin lymphoma. TCRdb's copy holds only in-frame clones and misses some; the assay was immunoSEQ multiplex PCR. Of 25,000 to 35,000 clones listed, more than 80% are singletons. Time point defined: cycle 4 day 1 (C4D1), after more than five weeks of nivolumab. Every patient experienced relapse after autologous stem cell transplantation, and brentuximab vedotin exposure varied. Purified CD4+ T cells were obtained from thawed PBMCs through magnetic negative selection. Best responses were complete response, partial response or progressive disease. The sample in question was CD4+ T cells from blood, obtained before the fourth cycle of nivolumab. This clonotype originated in a human donor with classical Hodgkin lymphoma.

The CDR3 loop reads CASRGGTTTQETQYF. In nucleotides, the CDR3 is TGTGCCAGCAGAGGCGGGACGACTACTCAAGAGACCCAGTACTTC. J is TRBJ2-5 and V is TRBV6-5; tentative D call: TRBD2 (6 bases). V was cut by 6 bases and J by 2 bases, with 16 bases left in between. The CDR3 sequence is 15 residues long. Germline V gene sequence: CDR1 MNHEY, CDR2 SVGAGI.